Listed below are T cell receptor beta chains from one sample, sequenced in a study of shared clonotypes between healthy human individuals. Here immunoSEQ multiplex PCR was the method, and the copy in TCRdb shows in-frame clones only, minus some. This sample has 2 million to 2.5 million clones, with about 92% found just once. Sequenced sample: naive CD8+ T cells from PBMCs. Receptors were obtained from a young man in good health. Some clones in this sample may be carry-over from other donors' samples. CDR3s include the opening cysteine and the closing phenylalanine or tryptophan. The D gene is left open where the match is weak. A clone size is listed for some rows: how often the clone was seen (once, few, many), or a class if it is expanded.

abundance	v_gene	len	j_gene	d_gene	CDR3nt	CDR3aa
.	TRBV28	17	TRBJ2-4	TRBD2	TGTGCCAGCAGCCCCCTAGGACTAGCTTTGGGGAGGAACATTCAGTACTTC	CASSPLGLALGRNIQYF
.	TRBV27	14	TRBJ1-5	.	TGTGCCAGCAGGGAACAGGGAATCAATCAGCCCCAGCATTTT	CASREQGINQPQHF
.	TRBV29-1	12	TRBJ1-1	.	TGCAGCGTTGGGGGGGAAGCCGCTGAAGCTTTCTTT	CSVGGEAAEAFF
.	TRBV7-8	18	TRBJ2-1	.	TGTGCCAGCAGCTCACAAACGCCGACACAACGGGAATACAATGAGCAGTTCTTC	CASSSQTPTQREYNEQFF
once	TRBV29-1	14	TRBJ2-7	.	TGCAGCGTCGAGATTAGGGGGAAAACCTACGAGCAGTACTTC	CSVEIRGKTYEQYF
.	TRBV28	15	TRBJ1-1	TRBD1	TGTGCCAGCAGTTGGGACAGGGAAGCGAACACTGAAGCTTTCTTT	CASSWDREANTEAFF
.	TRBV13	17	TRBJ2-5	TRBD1	TGTGCCAGCAGCTTAGGCCCACAGGGGGCCCTCCAAGAGACCCAGTACTTC	CASSLGPQGALQETQYF
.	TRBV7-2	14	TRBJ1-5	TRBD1	TGTGCCAGCAGCTCAAAGACAGGGGGGCAGCCCCAGCATTTT	CASSSKTGGQPQHF
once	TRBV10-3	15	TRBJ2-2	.	TGTGCCATCAGTGACCCTAGACAGAACACCGGGGAGCTGTTTTTT	CAISDPRQNTGELFF
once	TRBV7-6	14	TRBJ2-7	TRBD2	TGTGCCAGCAGCTTAGAGGGGACTAGTCACGAGCAGTACTTC	CASSLEGTSHEQYF
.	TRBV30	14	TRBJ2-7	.	TGTGCCTGGGGATGGGACATAAACTCCTACGAGCAGTACTTC	CAWGWDINSYEQYF
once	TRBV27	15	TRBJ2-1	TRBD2	TGTGCCAGCAGTTTATCGCTAGCGGGAGGCTACGAGCAGTTCTTC	CASSLSLAGGYEQFF
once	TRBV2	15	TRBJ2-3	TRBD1	TGTGCCAGCAGTGAGAGGGGACAGGGAATAGATACGCAGTATTTT	CASSERGQGIDTQYF